These 29 T cell receptor beta chains share one sample of origin, sequenced in a study of blood T cells in healthy people across ages. It was with a sample-barcoded 5' primer and a J-beta primer mix that a second PCR of about 7 to 12 cycles was run. MiXCR, run by TCRdb on the 5' RACE reads, gives a single entry per CDR3 protein. The sample consists of over 1,200,000 distinct CDR3 sequences, almost 60% of them appearing once. Input material: blood. These receptors all come from a man between 18 and 35 years old in good health.

CDR3 coding DNA: TGTGCCAGCAGTTGGCACCGACTAGCGGACACCGGGGAGCTGTTTTTT. Residues: CASSWHRLADTGELFF. This chain connects TRBV6-6 to TRBJ2-2; 9 bases fit TRBD2. Germline loops: CDR1 MNHNY, CDR2 SVGAGI (reference sequence). The CDR3 sequence is 16 residues long. Germline trimming cut 4 bases from V and 3 bases from J; bases unmatched to any gene: 6.

This clonotype was recorded a few times. The gene calls are TRBV24-1 and TRBJ2-5; D remains ambiguous. Trimming removed 4 bases at V and 2 bases at J, with 7 bases between. The germline V gene encodes CDR1 KGHDR and CDR2 SFDVKD. The CDR3 totals 13 residues. The CDR3 is CATSDPPQETQYF. The CDR3 region has the DNA TGTGCCACCAGTGACCCCCCTCAAGAGACCCAGTACTTC.

The chain joins TRBV7-9 to TRBJ2-3; no definite D call. Trimming cost V 2 bases and J 3 bases, with 12 bases left between them. This CDR3 contains 15 residues. Looked up from germline, CDR1 is SEHNR and CDR2 is FQNEAQ (reference sequence). In DNA, the CDR3 is TGTGCCAGCAGCTTACTCATCGCTGTTACAGATACGCAGTATTTT. The encoded protein is CASSLLIAVTDTQYF.

The rearrangement uses TRBV7-2 and TRBJ1-4, with D unresolved. The V gene's germline CDR1 is SGHTA and CDR2 FQGNSA. The length of the CDR3 is 15 residues. The V gene lost 2 bases and the J gene lost 7 bases, with 14 bases spanning the gap. CDR3 region: CASSLQSGWAEKLFF. CDR3 coding DNA: TGTGCCAGCAGCTTACAATCGGGATGGGCTGAAAAACTGTTTTTT.

The sample holds a few counts of this clonotype. The genes are TRBV7-2 and TRBJ1-5, with D possibly being TRBD1 (6 bases). V lost 4 bases and J 7 bases, leaving 14 bases between the germline ends. This CDR3 contains 14 residues. Germline values: CDR1 SGHTA, CDR2 FQGNSA. The CDR3 DNA reads as TGTGCCAGCAGCTCTCCACTACAGGGCCAGCCCCAGCATTTT. This translates into CASSSPLQGQPQHF.

The chain recombines TRBV25-1 with TRBJ2-3; D remains unclear. V dropped 3 bases and J dropped 0 bases, with 4 bases sitting between them. The length of the CDR3 is 13 residues. Germline V lookup: CDR1 MGHDK, CDR2 SYGVNS. The CDR3, as DNA: TGTGCCAGCAGTGATCATAGCACAGATACGCAGTATTTT. Translation: CASSDHSTDTQYF.

V gene TRBV2 combines with J gene TRBJ2-7, with unresolved D. V dropped 5 bases and J dropped 2 bases, with 13 bases sitting between them. CDR1 SNHLY and CDR2 FYNNEI come from the germline V gene. The length of the CDR3 is 14 residues. DNA of the CDR3: TGTGCCAGCAGTCTTAACATCGGACCCTACGAGCAGTACTTC. Its translation: CASSLNIGPYEQYF.

The chain is built from TRBV7-9 and TRBJ1-2; D call uncertain. Germline V gene lookup returns CDR1 SEHNR and CDR2 FQNEAQ (reference sequence). The CDR3 length is 15 residues. V lost 1 base to trimming and J lost 1 base, with 10 bases between them. The chain's CDR3 is CASSLGAGLNYGYTF. CDR3 DNA: TGTGCCAGCAGCTTAGGGGCAGGCCTTAACTATGGCTACACCTTC.

This clonotype was picked up a small number of times. This chain links TRBV9 with TRBJ2-3; a weak D match, TRBD2 (5 bases). This CDR3 comprises 14 residues. V lost 4 bases and J 6 bases, leaving 15 bases between the germline ends. CDR1 is SGDLS, CDR2 YYNGEE, per germline. CDR3 loop: CASSREPRRDTQYF. The CDR3, as DNA: TGTGCCAGCAGCCGTGAGCCCAGGAGGGATACGCAGTATTTT.

As to this clonotype: Mismatch with germline at one junction end may stem from a read error. The chain links TRBV24-1 to TRBJ2-5; 8 nucleotides line up with TRBD1. The CDR3 runs to 14 residues. Germline lookup yields CDR1 KGHDR and CDR2 SFDVKD. CDR3 bases: TGTGCCACCGGTGATGCTGACAGGGGAGAGACCCAGTACTTC. Amino acid sequence: CATGDADRGETQYF.

The genes are TRBV2 and TRBJ2-7; perhaps D is TRBD1 or TRBD2 (5 bases each). CDR3 length equals 13 residues. Trimming stripped 6 bases from V and 2 bases from J, with 11 bases between. CDR1 is SNHLY, CDR2 FYNNEI, per germline. The CDR3 is CASRGRMAYEQYF. The DNA of the CDR3 is TGTGCCAGCAGGGGACGGATGGCCTACGAGCAGTACTTC.

V is TRBV4-1 and J is TRBJ2-3, with 9 positions matching TRBD2. The ends lost 1 base at V and 0 bases at J; junction bases unmatched: 2. Germline CDR1 and CDR2: MGHRA and YSYEKL. The CDR3 runs 16 residues. The CDR3 bases are TGCGCCAGCAGCCAAGTAGCGGGGGTAAGCACAGATACGCAGTATTTT. This gives the protein CASSQVAGVSTDTQYF.

The rearrangement links TRBV5-1 to TRBJ2-1; 9 bases align to TRBD1. There are 16 residues in the CDR3. Germline values: CDR1 SGHRS, CDR2 YFSETQ. V trimming: 2 bases; J trimming: 3 bases; junction bases outside the gene matches: 6. CDR3 DNA: TGCGCCAGCAGCTTTATCGGGGACAGGGACTACAATGAGCAGTTCTTC. Protein product: CASSFIGDRDYNEQFF.

This clonotype was observed once. The genes are TRBV29-1 and TRBJ2-6; 11 positions match TRBD2. The DNA matches TRBJ2-1 better at its end, which makes the J call doubtful. This CDR3 is 13 amino acids long. Germline V lookup: CDR1 SQVTM, CDR2 ANQGSEA. For the CDR3, the DNA is TGCAGCAGTAGCGGGGGGGCCTGCAATGAGCAGTTCTTC. Its protein is CSSSGGACNEQFF.

V and J are TRBV3-1 and TRBJ2-3, with TRBD2 matching 10 bases. The junction had 11 bases not matched to a gene; V was cut back by 4 bases and J by 4 bases. Germline V gene lookup returns CDR1 LGHDT and CDR2 YNNKEL (reference sequence). CDR3 length: 17 residues. Here the CDR3 DNA reads TGTGCCAGCAGCCCCTATGCAGCGGGGGGGTTGGCAGATACGCAGTATTTT. Its translation: CASSPYAAGGLADTQYF.

The rearrangement joins TRBV2 to TRBJ2-1; 12 nucleotides line up with TRBD2. Looked up from germline, CDR1 is SNHLY and CDR2 is FYNNEI. This CDR3 comprises 12 residues. The J segment lost 9 bases and the V segment lost 9 bases, leaving 3 bases of the junction unmatched. The CDR3 spells CASLLAGGEQFF. The CDR3 nucleotides read TGTGCCAGTCTACTAGCGGGGGGTGAGCAGTTCTTC. The whole variable domain, remainder taken from reference TRBV2 and TRBJ2-1, is EPEVTQTPSHQVTQMGQEVILRCVPISNHLYFYWYRQILGQKVEFLVSFYNNEISEKSEIFDDQFSVERPDGSNFTLKIRSTKLEDSAMYFCASLLAGGEQFFGPGTRLTVL.

The V call is TRBV7-2, the J call TRBJ2-3, with D hard to call. V lost 7 bases and J lost 5, with 7 bases in between. Germline V gene lookup returns CDR1 SGHTA and CDR2 FQGNSA. The CDR3 loop spans 11 amino acids. CDR3 nucleotides: TGTGCCAGCAAGGCACGAGATACGCAGTATTTT. Translated, it gives CASKARDTQYF.

The rearrangement links TRBV7-6 to TRBJ1-2; 9 positions agree with TRBD1. The CDR3 extends over 14 amino acids. Germline values: CDR1 SGHVS, CDR2 FNYEAQ. V trimming: 5 bases; J trimming: 10 bases; junction bases outside the gene matches: 11. The CDR3 DNA follows: TGTGCCAGCAGCCAACAGCCGGGACAGGGAAACTACACCTTC. Translation: CASSQQPGQGNYTF. Full variable domain (missing parts from reference TRBV7-6 and TRBJ1-2): GAGVSQSPRYKVTKRGQDVALRCDPISGHVSLYWYRQALGQGPEFLTYFNYEAQQDKSGLPNDRFSAERPEGSISTLTIQRTEQRDSAMYRCASSQQPGQGNYTFGSGTRLTVV.

This clonotype occurred a few times. CDR3 DNA: TGTGCCAGCAGCTCCGAGGGTAGCGGGAGCGTAATATCCTACGAGCAGTACTTC. Encoded protein: CASSSEGSGSVISYEQYF. The rearrangement uses TRBV7-2 and TRBJ2-7; 9 bases fit TRBD2. Germline CDR1 is SGHTA and CDR2 is FQGNSA. This CDR3 comprises 18 residues. The trim removed 4 bases at V and 1 base at J, leaving 14 bases unmatched.

V and J are TRBV6-2 or TRBV6-3 and TRBJ1-2; 7 bases fit TRBD1. V dropped 5 bases and J dropped 4; count of bases not matched to a gene: 13. The CDR3 contains 16 residues. CDR1 MNHEY and CDR2 SVGEGT come from the germline V gene. The CDR3 spells CASSLRGQTLGYGYTF. Here the CDR3 DNA reads TGTGCCAGCAGTCTCAGGGGACAGACGCTCGGCTATGGCTACACCTTC.

This chain uses TRBV3-1 with TRBJ2-3, with D uncertain. V dropped 5 bases and J dropped 2 bases, with 14 bases sitting between them. The CDR3 runs to 15 residues. CDR1 LGHDT and CDR2 YNNKEL come from the germline V gene (reference sequence). The CDR3 reads CASSVEVRPTDTQYF. CDR3 nucleotide sequence: TGTGCCAGCAGCGTAGAAGTCAGACCCACAGATACGCAGTATTTT.

The chain uses TRBV5-1 and TRBJ1-1; no firm D call. The V end was cut by 1 base, the J end by 5 bases, with 12 bases between. This CDR3 is built from 14 residues. CDR1 SGHRS and CDR2 YFSETQ come from the germline V gene. Here the CDR3 DNA reads TGCGCCAGCAGCTTGTACGGTGAAGGGACTGAAGCTTTCTTT. Amino acids: CASSLYGEGTEAFF.

This clonotype was detected only a few times. This sequence joins TRBV20-1 and TRBJ1-1; D not certain. The CDR3 runs 11 residues. Germline V gene lookup returns CDR1 DFQATT and CDR2 SNEGSKA (reference sequence). V was clipped by 0 bases and J by 8 bases, with 7 bases between them. The CDR3 is CSARDQSEAFF. The CDR3 nucleotides read TGCAGTGCTAGAGATCAGTCCGAAGCTTTCTTT.

The rearrangement uses TRBV5-1 and TRBJ2-7; the match to TRBD2 covers 10 bases. Germline V gene lookup returns CDR1 SGHRS and CDR2 YFSETQ. The CDR3 spans 18 residues. Trimming removed 5 bases from V and 3 bases from J; junction bases left unmatched: 17. The CDR3 spells CASRRTSGTLPNDYEQYF. The CDR3 bases are TGCGCCAGCAGACGAACTAGCGGGACCCTCCCCAACGACTACGAGCAGTACTTC.

The V call is TRBV27, the J call TRBJ1-2, with a tentative D call TRBD1 (6 bases). From germline, CDR1 is MNHEY and CDR2 SMNVEV (reference sequence). The CDR3 extends over 11 amino acids. Trimming left V 6 bases short and J 10 bases short, with 12 bases between. The CDR3 loop is CASRPTGPYTF. In DNA, the CDR3 is TGTGCCAGCAGGCCCACAGGGCCCTACACCTTC.

This clonotype was seen only once. V usage is TRBV2 and J usage is TRBJ2-4; 8 positions match TRBD1. This CDR3 is built from 17 residues. The ends lost 3 bases at V and 5 bases at J; junction bases unmatched: 12. Germline CDR1 is SNHLY and CDR2 is FYNNEI. CDR3 nucleotide sequence: TGTGCCAGCAGTGACCAAGGACAGGGTGGAGGGCAAAACATTCAGTACTTC. As protein: CASSDQGQGGGQNIQYF.

CDR3 amino acids: CSAQTAQTSGAYNEQFF. The CDR3 region has the DNA TGCAGTGCGCAGACAGCCCAGACTAGCGGGGCTTACAATGAGCAGTTCTTC. This chain connects TRBV20-1 to TRBJ2-1, with TRBD2 matching 11 bases. V was clipped by 6 bases and J by 4 bases; unmatched bases: 14. CDR3 length: 17 residues. Germline lookup yields CDR1 DFQATT and CDR2 SNEGSKA (reference sequence).

Notes on this clonotype: A junction boundary mismatches the germline segment, possibly from a read error. The V gene is TRBV5-1, the J gene TRBJ2-7; 7 nucleotides line up with TRBD1. The CDR3 runs to 15 residues. Germline CDR1 SGHRS, CDR2 YFSETQ. This CDR3 reads CASSLQGTVSYKQYF. CDR3 in DNA: TGCGCCAGCAGCTTGCAGGGGACAGTCTCCTACAAGCAGTACTTC.

This chain joins TRBV7-9 and TRBJ2-5, with D possibly being TRBD1 (6 bases). In germline, CDR1 is SEHNR, CDR2 FQNEAQ (reference sequence). The CDR3 is made up of 12 amino acids. The germline V and J ends were trimmed by 6 bases and 3 bases, with 8 bases remaining between them. The CDR3 loop is CASSTGKETQYF. The CDR3 DNA is TGTGCCAGCAGTACAGGGAAAGAGACCCAGTACTTC.